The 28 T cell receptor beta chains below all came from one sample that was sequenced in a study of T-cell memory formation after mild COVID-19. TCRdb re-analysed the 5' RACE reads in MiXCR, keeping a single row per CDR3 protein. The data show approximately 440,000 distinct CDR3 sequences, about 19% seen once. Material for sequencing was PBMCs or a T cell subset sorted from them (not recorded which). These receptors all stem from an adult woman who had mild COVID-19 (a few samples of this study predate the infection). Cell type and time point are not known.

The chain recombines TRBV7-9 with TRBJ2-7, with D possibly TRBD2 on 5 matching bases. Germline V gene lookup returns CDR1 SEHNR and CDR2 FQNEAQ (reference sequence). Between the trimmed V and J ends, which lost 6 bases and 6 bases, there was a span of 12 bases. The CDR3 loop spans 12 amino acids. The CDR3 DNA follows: TGTGCCAGCAGTCATCCACGGGGCGAGCAGTACTTC. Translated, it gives CASSHPRGEQYF.

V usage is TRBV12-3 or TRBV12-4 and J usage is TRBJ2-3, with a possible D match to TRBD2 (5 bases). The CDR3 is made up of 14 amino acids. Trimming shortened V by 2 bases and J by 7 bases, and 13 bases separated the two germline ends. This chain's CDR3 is CASSLQRSINTQYF. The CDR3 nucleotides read TGTGCCAGCAGTTTACAGCGGAGCATCAATACGCAGTATTTT.

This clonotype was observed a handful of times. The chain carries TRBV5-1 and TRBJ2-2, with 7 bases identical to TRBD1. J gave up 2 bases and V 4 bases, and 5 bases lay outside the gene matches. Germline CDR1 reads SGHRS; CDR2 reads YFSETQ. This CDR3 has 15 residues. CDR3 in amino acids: CASSVRDRNTGELFF. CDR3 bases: TGCGCCAGCAGCGTGAGGGACAGAAACACCGGGGAGCTGTTTTTT.

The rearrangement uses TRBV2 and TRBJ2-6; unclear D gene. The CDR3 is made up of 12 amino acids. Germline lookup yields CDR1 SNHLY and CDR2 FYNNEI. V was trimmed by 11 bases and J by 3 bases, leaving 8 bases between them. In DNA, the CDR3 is TGTGCCGGCGGAAGTGGGGCCAACGTCCTGACTTTC. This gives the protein CAGGSGANVLTF.

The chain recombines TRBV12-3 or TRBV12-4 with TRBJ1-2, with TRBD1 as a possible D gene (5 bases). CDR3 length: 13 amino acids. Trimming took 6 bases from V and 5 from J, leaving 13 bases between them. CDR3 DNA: TGTGCCAGCAGGCCACATCCAGGGTATGGCTACACCTTC. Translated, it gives CASRPHPGYGYTF.

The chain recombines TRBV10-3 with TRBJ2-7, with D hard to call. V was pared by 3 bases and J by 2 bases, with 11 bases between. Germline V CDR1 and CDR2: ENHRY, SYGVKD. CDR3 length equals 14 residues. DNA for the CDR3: TGTGCCATCAGTGATAACCATTGGGCCTACGAGCAGTACTTC. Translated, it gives CAISDNHWAYEQYF.

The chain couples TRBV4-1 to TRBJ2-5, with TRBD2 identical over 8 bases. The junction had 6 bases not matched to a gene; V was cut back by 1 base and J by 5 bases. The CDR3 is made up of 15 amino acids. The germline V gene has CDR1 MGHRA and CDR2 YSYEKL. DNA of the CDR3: TGCGCCAGCAGCCAAGGGTCCGGCGGGAGGGAGACCCAGTACTTC. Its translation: CASSQGSGGRETQYF.

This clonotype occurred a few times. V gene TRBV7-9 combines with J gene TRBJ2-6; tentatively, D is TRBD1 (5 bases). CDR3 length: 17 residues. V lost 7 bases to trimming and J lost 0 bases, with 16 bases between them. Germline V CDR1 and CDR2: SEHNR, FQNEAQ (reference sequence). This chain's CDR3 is CASTQGLGPSGANVLTF. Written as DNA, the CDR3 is TGTGCCAGCACTCAGGGATTAGGGCCCTCTGGGGCCAACGTCCTGACTTTC.

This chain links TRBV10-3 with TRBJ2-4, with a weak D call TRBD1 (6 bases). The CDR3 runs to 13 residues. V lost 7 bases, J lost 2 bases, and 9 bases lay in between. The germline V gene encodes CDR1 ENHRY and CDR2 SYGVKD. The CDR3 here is CAIMDSPKNIQYF. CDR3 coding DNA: TGTGCCATCATGGACAGCCCCAAAAACATTCAGTACTTC.

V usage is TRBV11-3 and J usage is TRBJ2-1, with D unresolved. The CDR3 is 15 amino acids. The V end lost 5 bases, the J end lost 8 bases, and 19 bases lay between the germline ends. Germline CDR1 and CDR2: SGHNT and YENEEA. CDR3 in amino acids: CASSPLEQNWDEQFF. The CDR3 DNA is TGTGCCAGCAGCCCTTTGGAGCAAAATTGGGATGAGCAGTTCTTC.

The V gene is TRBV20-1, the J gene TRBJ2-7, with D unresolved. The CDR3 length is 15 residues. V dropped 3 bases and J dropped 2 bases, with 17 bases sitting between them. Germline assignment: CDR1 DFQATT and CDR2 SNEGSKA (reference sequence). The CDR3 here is CSASDVIIQTYEQYF. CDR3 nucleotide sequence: TGCAGTGCTAGTGATGTGATTATCCAGACCTACGAGCAGTACTTC.

The CDR3 region is CASSFRDVSNTEAFF. CDR3 bases: TGCGCCAGCAGCTTCAGGGATGTCTCGAACACTGAAGCTTTCTTT. This chain uses TRBV5-1 with TRBJ1-1; D possibly corresponds to TRBD1 (5 bases). The CDR3 spans 15 residues. CDR1 is SGHRS, CDR2 YFSETQ, per germline. The V gene lost 2 bases and the J gene lost 1 base, with 12 bases spanning the gap.

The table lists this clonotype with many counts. CDR3 loop: CASRPTGWETQYF. CDR3 sequence (DNA): TGCGCCAGCAGACCTACAGGGTGGGAGACCCAGTACTTC. The rearrangement links TRBV5-1 to TRBJ2-5; perhaps TRBD1 as D (6 bases). Germline CDR1 is SGHRS and CDR2 is YFSETQ. The CDR3 runs to 13 residues. V lost 5 bases and J lost 5, with 13 bases in between.

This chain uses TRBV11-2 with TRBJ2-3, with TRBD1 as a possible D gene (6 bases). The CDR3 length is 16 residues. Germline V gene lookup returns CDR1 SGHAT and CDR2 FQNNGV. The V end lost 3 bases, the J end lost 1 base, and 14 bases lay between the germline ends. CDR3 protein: CASSFGGGPRTDTQYF. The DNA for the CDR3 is TGTGCCAGCAGCTTTGGGGGCGGGCCCCGCACAGATACGCAGTATTTT.

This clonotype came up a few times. This CDR3 reads CASYGGGNVQYF. CDR3 DNA sequence: TGTGCCAGCTACGGGGGAGGCAACGTGCAGTACTTC. The chain carries TRBV6-5 and TRBJ2-7, with D maybe TRBD2 (6 bases). Germline V gene data show CDR1 as MNHEY and CDR2 as SVGAGI. V was pared by 8 bases and J by 9 bases, with 17 bases between. The CDR3 covers 12 residues.

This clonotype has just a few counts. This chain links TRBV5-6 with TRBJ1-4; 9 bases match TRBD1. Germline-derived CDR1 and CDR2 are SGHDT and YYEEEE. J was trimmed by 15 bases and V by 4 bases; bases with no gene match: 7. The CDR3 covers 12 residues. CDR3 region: CASSPGTGNMFF. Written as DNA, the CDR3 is TGTGCCAGCAGCCCCGGGACAGGGAATATGTTTTTT.

CDR3 residues: CASSWGRPDLNTEAFF. CDR3 in DNA: TGTGCCAGCAGCTGGGGTCGGCCGGACTTGAACACTGAAGCTTTCTTT. This chain uses TRBV7-9 with TRBJ1-1; unclear D gene. The CDR3 is made up of 16 amino acids. CDR1 and CDR2 from the germline V gene are SEHNR and FQNEAQ (reference sequence). V gave up 4 bases and J gave up 0 bases, with 15 bases separating them. The whole variable domain, filled in from reference TRBV7-9 and TRBJ1-1, reads DTGVSQNPRHKITKRGQNVTFRCDPISEHNRLYWYRQTLGQGPEFLTYFQNEAQLEKSRLLSDRFSAERPKGSFSTLEIQRTEQGDSAMYLCASSWGRPDLNTEAFFGQGTRLTVV.

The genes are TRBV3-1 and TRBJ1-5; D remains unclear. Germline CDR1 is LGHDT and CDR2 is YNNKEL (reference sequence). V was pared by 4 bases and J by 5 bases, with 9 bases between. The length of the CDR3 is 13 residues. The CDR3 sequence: CASSLVPYQPQHF. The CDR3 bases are TGTGCCAGCAGCCTTGTACCGTATCAGCCCCAGCATTTT. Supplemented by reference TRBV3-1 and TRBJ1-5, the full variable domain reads DTAVSQTPKYLVTQMGNDKSIKCEQNLGHDTMYWYKQDSKKFLKIMFSYNNKELIINETVPNRFSPKSPDKAHLNLHINSLELGDSAVYFCASSLVPYQPQHFGDGTRLSIL.

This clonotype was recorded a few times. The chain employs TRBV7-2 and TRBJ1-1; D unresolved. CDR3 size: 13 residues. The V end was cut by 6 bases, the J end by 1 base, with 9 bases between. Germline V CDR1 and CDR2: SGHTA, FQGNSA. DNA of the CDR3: TGTGCCAGCAGTCCCCATGGGAACACTGAAGCTTTCTTT. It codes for CASSPHGNTEAFF.

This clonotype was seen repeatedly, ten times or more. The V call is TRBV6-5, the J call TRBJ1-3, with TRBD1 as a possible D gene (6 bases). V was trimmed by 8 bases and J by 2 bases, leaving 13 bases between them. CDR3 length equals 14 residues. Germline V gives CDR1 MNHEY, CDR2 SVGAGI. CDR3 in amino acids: CASRDRSPGNTIYF. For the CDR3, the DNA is TGTGCCAGCCGAGACAGGTCCCCTGGAAACACCATATATTTT.

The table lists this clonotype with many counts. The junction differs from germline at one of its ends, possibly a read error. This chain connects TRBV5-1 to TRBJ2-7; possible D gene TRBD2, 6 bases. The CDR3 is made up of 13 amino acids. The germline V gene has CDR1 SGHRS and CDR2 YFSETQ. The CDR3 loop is CASSLTGAYEQYF. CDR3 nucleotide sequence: TGTGCCAGCAGCTTAACGGGGGCCTACGAGCAGTACTTC.

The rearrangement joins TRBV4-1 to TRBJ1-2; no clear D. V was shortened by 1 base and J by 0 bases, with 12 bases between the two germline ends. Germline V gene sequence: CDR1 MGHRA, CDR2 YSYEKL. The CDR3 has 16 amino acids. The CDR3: CASSQVPERSNYGYTF. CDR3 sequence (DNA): TGCGCCAGCAGCCAAGTACCTGAACGTTCTAACTATGGCTACACCTTC.

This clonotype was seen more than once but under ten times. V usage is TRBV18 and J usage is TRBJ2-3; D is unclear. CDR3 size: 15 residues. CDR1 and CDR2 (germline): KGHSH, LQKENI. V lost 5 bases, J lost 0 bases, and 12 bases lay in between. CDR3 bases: TGTGCCAGCTCAACCACCGCCGGAAGCACAGATACGCAGTATTTT. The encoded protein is CASSTTAGSTDTQYF.

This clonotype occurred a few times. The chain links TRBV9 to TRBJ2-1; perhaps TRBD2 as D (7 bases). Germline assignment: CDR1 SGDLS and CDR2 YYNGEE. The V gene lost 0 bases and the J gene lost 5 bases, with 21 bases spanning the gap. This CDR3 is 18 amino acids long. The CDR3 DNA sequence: TGTGCCAGCAGCGTAGAGGGGGGGACCGAACCATGGGACAATGAGCAGTTCTTC. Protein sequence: CASSVEGGTEPWDNEQFF.

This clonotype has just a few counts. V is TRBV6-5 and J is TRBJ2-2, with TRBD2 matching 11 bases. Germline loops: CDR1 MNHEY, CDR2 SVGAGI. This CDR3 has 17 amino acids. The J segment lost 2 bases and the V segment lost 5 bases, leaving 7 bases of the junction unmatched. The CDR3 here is CASSTSGLAANTGELFF. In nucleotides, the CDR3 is TGTGCCAGCAGTACCTCGGGACTAGCGGCCAACACCGGGGAGCTGTTTTTT.

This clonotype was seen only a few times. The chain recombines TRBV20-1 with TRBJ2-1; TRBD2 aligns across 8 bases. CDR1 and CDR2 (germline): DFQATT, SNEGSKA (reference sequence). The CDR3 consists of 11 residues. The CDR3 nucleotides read TGCAGCACGACTAGCGTCAATGAGCAGTTCTTC. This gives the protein CSTTSVNEQFF.

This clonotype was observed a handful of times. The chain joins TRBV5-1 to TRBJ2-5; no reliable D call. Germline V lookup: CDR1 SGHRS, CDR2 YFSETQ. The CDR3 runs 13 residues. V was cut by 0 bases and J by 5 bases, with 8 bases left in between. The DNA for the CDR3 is TGCGCCAGCAGCTTGGGGCCGACGGAGACCCAGTACTTC. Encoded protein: CASSLGPTETQYF.

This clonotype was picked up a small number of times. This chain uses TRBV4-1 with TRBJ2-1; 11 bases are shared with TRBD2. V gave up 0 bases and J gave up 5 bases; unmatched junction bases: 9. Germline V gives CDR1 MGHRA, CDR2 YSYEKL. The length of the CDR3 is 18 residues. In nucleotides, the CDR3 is TGCGCCAGCAGCCAAGATCCGACTAGCGGGGCCGGGGACAATGAGCAGTTCTTC. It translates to CASSQDPTSGAGDNEQFF.